This TCR beta chain was recorded in a study of shared clonotypes between healthy human individuals. This clone was observed a handful of times. V dropped 5 bases and J dropped 6 bases, with 16 bases sitting between them. Germline V CDR1 and CDR2: SGHTA, FQGNSA. CDR3 length: 15 residues. The table came from immunoSEQ multiplex PCR; TCRdb's copy has only in-frame clones and leaves some out. The sample has roughly 300,000 clones; 87% are singletons. What was sequenced was memory CD8+ T cells sorted from blood. The subset here: CD45RO+ cells pooled with CCR7-negative TemRA cells. The chain joins TRBV7-2 to TRBJ1-4; D is possibly TRBD1 (6 bases). This clonotype was obtained from a young man in good health. The CDR3 DNA reads TGTGCCAGCAGCCCCAATGAGGGGGGGCATGAAAAACTGTTTTTT. Its translation: CASSPNEGGHEKLFF.